One and the same sample provided the 22 T cell receptor beta chains below, sequenced in a study of blood T cell repertoires in COVID-19. The method was immunoSEQ multiplex PCR; TCRdb's version includes in-frame clones alone and lacks a portion of them. Of tens of thousands of clones listed, around 86% are singletons. Sequencing was carried out using peripheral blood. Source of these receptors: a woman aged 70-85 years with acute or convalescent COVID-19.

This clone was picked up a small number of times. This chain links TRBV6-4 with TRBJ1-2; 9 positions agree with TRBD1. Looked up from germline, CDR1 is MRHNA and CDR2 is SNTAGT. This CDR3 comprises 15 residues. After removal of 4 bases from V and 7 bases from J, the junction contained 10 bases not matched to a gene. The CDR3 spells CASSVLGQGFGGYTF. The CDR3 nucleotides read TGTGCCAGCAGTGTCCTGGGACAGGGTTTCGGTGGCTACACCTTC.

This clone was picked up one time. The chain couples TRBV11-1 to TRBJ2-1; TRBD2 is a possible D gene (6 bases). From germline, CDR1 is SGHAT and CDR2 FQDESV (reference sequence). The V gene lost 2 bases and the J gene lost 0 bases, with 11 bases spanning the gap. This CDR3 is 16 amino acids long. CDR3 region: CASSLKTRSSYNEQFF. The DNA of the CDR3 is TGTGCCAGCAGCTTAAAGACTAGGAGCTCCTACAATGAGCAGTTCTTC.

The chain joins TRBV28 to TRBJ1-1; 7 positions agree with TRBD1. V shed 2 bases, J shed 6 bases, and the junction held 6 bases outside the gene matches. Germline CDR1 reads MDHEN; CDR2 reads SYDVKM. The CDR3 is 14 amino acids. Here the CDR3 reads CASSLDRVVAEAFF. The CDR3 DNA reads as TGTGCCAGCAGTTTAGACAGGGTAGTCGCTGAAGCTTTCTTT.

The V and J genes are TRBV18 and TRBJ2-7, with 11 bases fitting TRBD2. Germline values: CDR1 KGHSH, CDR2 LQKENI. The CDR3 covers 15 residues. V was clipped by 1 base and J by 5 bases; unmatched bases: 4. The CDR3 nucleotides are TGTGCCAGCTCACCACGGGTACTAGCGGGAGACGAGCAGTACTTC. It specifies CASSPRVLAGDEQYF.

This chain uses TRBV7-8 with TRBJ2-6, with TRBD2 identical over 8 bases. Trimming at V came to 9 bases and at J to 3 bases, leaving 13 bases not matched to a gene. Per germline, CDR1 SGHVS and CDR2 FQNEAQ. The CDR3 extends over 17 amino acids. In nucleotides, the CDR3 is TGTGCCAGTCCCCTGGAGCGGGAGAGGTTTGGGGCCAACGTCCTGACTTTC. Encoded protein: CASPLERERFGANVLTF.

V and J are TRBV5-1 and TRBJ2-7, with TRBD2 matching over 11 bases. Germline V CDR1 and CDR2: SGHRS, YFSETQ. The CDR3 contains 14 residues. V lost 5 bases, J lost 5 bases, and 6 bases stayed unmatched. The CDR3 here is CASSLAGGSNEQYF. CDR3 sequence (DNA): TGCGCCAGCAGTCTAGCGGGAGGTAGCAACGAGCAGTACTTC.

The rearrangement links TRBV18 to TRBJ1-1; 11 bases line up with TRBD1. The ends lost 3 bases at V and 5 bases at J; junction bases unmatched: 5. The germline CDR1 and CDR2 sequences are KGHSH and LQKENI. This CDR3 contains 15 residues. The CDR3 nucleotides read TGTGCCAGCTCACCGGGACAGGGGGAGGGAACTGAAGCTTTCTTT. Translating gives CASSPGQGEGTEAFF.

The rearrangement joins TRBV5-6 to TRBJ2-5; 11 nucleotides match TRBD1. The junction had 8 bases not matched to a gene; V was cut back by 3 bases and J by 4 bases. Germline assignment: CDR1 SGHDT and CDR2 YYEEEE. The CDR3 spans 16 residues. CDR3 DNA sequence: TGTGCCAGCAGCTCCAGAAGGACAGGGGGCATAGAGACCCAGTACTTC. Its translation: CASSSRRTGGIETQYF. The variable domain in full, completed from reference TRBV5-6 and TRBJ2-5, reads DAGVTQSPTHLIKTRGQQVTLRCSPKSGHDTVSWYQQALGQGPQFIFQYYEEEERQRGNFPDRFSGHQFPNYSSELNVNALLLGDSALYLCASSSRRTGGIETQYFGPGTRLLVL.

The V call is TRBV19, the J call TRBJ1-5; no definite D call. Germline V gene lookup returns CDR1 LNHDA and CDR2 SQIVND (reference sequence). The CDR3 has 14 amino acids. Trimming shortened V by 9 bases and J by 2 bases, and 14 bases separated the two germline ends. The CDR3 DNA is TGTGCCAGGGGAGGCGGCAGACGCAATCAGCCCCAGCATTTT. Translating it yields CARGGGRRNQPQHF.

The gene calls are TRBV11-3 and TRBJ2-2; 9 nucleotides align to TRBD2. J was trimmed by 6 bases and V by 2 bases; bases with no gene match: 1. The length of the CDR3 is 14 residues. Germline-derived CDR1 and CDR2 are SGHNT and YENEEA. This CDR3 is CASSLLAGAGELFF. The CDR3 coding sequence is TGTGCCAGCAGCTTATTAGCGGGGGCCGGGGAGCTGTTTTTT.

V and J are TRBV19 and TRBJ1-1; D possibly corresponds to TRBD1 (5 bases). Deletions cut 6 bases from V and 0 bases from J, with 14 bases between. The CDR3 contains 15 residues. Germline CDR1 LNHDA, CDR2 SQIVND (reference sequence). Here the CDR3 reads CASRTEKPLNTEAFF. The CDR3 nucleotides read TGTGCCAGTAGGACAGAGAAACCTTTGAACACTGAAGCTTTCTTT.

This chain links TRBV28 with TRBJ1-2, with D perhaps TRBD1 (6 bases). V gave up 10 bases and J gave up 1 base, with 22 bases separating them. CDR3 length equals 16 residues. Germline CDR1 reads MDHEN; CDR2 reads SYDVKM. CDR3 amino acids: CAIHLTGTGGNYGYTF. CDR3 DNA sequence: TGTGCCATCCATTTAACAGGGACGGGGGGTAACTATGGCTACACCTTC.

The V and J genes are TRBV7-9 and TRBJ2-5; D gene uncertain. Trimming shortened V by 0 bases and J by 7 bases, and 12 bases separated the two germline ends. Germline CDR1 SEHNR, CDR2 FQNEAQ (reference sequence). CDR3 length: 14 amino acids. The CDR3 sequence: CASSLARNTGTQYF. The CDR3 nucleotides read TGTGCCAGCAGCTTAGCGCGGAATACGGGGACCCAGTACTTC.

The chain couples TRBV19 to TRBJ2-3; TRBD2 matches 13 bases. Germline V gives CDR1 LNHDA, CDR2 SQIVND (reference sequence). J gave up 6 bases and V 3 bases, and 3 bases lay outside the gene matches. This CDR3 has 15 residues. CDR3 in amino acids: CASSITSGRVDTQYF. The CDR3 nucleotides read TGTGCCAGTAGTATCACTAGCGGGAGGGTGGATACGCAGTATTTT.

V is TRBV4-1 and J is TRBJ2-3; possible D gene TRBD1, 6 bases. The CDR3 runs to 18 residues. Germline V gives CDR1 MGHRA, CDR2 YSYEKL. V lost 0 bases and J 2 bases, leaving 18 bases between the germline ends. CDR3 DNA: TGCGCCAGCAGCCAAGAGACTGGTGGGACACAAGCCACAGATACGCAGTATTTT. This sequence encodes CASSQETGGTQATDTQYF.

V usage is TRBV19 and J usage is TRBJ1-5; TRBD1 agrees at 8 bases. The germline V gene has CDR1 LNHDA and CDR2 SQIVND (reference sequence). V shed 4 bases, J shed 2 bases, and the junction held 4 bases outside the gene matches. There are 15 residues in the CDR3. The CDR3 DNA reads TGTGCCAGTAGTACTGTGGGACAGGGCAATCAGCCCCAGCATTTT. Protein: CASSTVGQGNQPQHF.

The chain recombines TRBV27 with TRBJ1-1; TRBD1 might be the D (6 bases). The CDR3 extends over 17 amino acids. Trimming cost V 1 base and J 0 bases, with 15 bases left between them. CDR1 and CDR2 (germline): MNHEY, SMNVEV (reference sequence). The DNA of the CDR3 is TGTGCCAGCAGTTTATTACGGGGGGCGGGGATGAACACTGAAGCTTTCTTT. This sequence encodes CASSLLRGAGMNTEAFF.

V is TRBV5-8 and J is TRBJ1-5; TRBD1 matches at 10 bases. The CDR3 is 15 amino acids. Germline CDR1 and CDR2: SGHTS and YDEGEE. With 4 bases clipped from V and 5 bases from J, the junction kept 6 bases outside the gene matches. CDR3 residues: CASSLTGGGYQPQHF. Written as DNA, the CDR3 is TGTGCCAGCAGCCTGACAGGGGGCGGTTATCAGCCCCAGCATTTT.

The chain links TRBV24-1 to TRBJ2-2; 14 nucleotides line up with TRBD2. The junction had 5 bases not matched to a gene; V was cut back by 4 bases and J by 11 bases. Germline V gene lookup returns CDR1 KGHDR and CDR2 SFDVKD. There are 15 residues in the CDR3. The chain's CDR3 is CATSDAGTSGRELFF. CDR3 in DNA: TGTGCCACCAGTGACGCCGGGACTAGCGGGAGAGAGCTGTTTTTT.

This clone has more than one count but fewer than ten. The V and J genes are TRBV6-9 and TRBJ1-1, with D maybe TRBD1 (6 bases). V lost 7 bases, J lost 5 bases, and 14 bases lay in between. In germline, CDR1 is MNHGY, CDR2 SVAAGI. The CDR3 runs 13 residues. The CDR3 nucleotides read TGTGCCAGCACCCTACAGGGAGAGACTGAAGCTTTCTTT. Translated: CASTLQGETEAFF.

This chain joins TRBV5-1 and TRBJ2-7; D is possibly TRBD2 (5 bases). Trimming removed 0 bases from V and 5 bases from J, with 12 bases in between. This CDR3 is built from 14 residues. CDR1 is SGHRS and CDR2 is YFSETQ in the germline V gene. The CDR3 sequence is CASSLVAGGHEQYV. In DNA, the CDR3 is TGCGCCAGCAGCTTGGTTGCGGGTGGCCACGAGCAGTACGTC.

V and J are TRBV7-9 and TRBJ2-3; the match to TRBD1 covers 10 bases. J was trimmed by 3 bases and V by 6 bases; bases with no gene match: 3. Looked up from germline, CDR1 is SEHNR and CDR2 is FQNEAQ (reference sequence). This CDR3 comprises 14 residues. CDR3 nucleotide sequence: TGTGCCAGCAGTCGGGACAGGGGAACAGATACGCAGTATTTT. It encodes CASSRDRGTDTQYF.